These 4 T cell receptor beta chains came from one sample sequenced in a study of vaccination effects on CD4 cells after COVID-19. The data were produced by immunoSEQ multiplex PCR, yet TCRdb's version contains in-frame clones alone and is incomplete. The sample holds tens of thousands of clones, under 85% seen once. For these TCRs, the target antigens are not known. In the ViraFEST assay, antigen-specific CD4+ clonotypes were identified by expansion after peptide-pool stimulation. The authors isolated CD4+ T cells after ten to eleven days of culture. No vaccinee had earlier SARS-CoV-2 infection, and nucleocapsid antibodies were negative. The sample was CD4+ T cells from PBMCs cultured with HCoV-NL63 spike peptides, taken before COVID-19 vaccination. The receptor set was obtained from a human donor who received a COVID-19 vaccine.

V and J are TRBV5-1 and TRBJ1-4; 8 nucleotides align to TRBD1. Trimming took 5 bases from V and 7 from J; bases not matched to a gene: 10. Germline CDR1 reads SGHRS; CDR2 reads YFSETQ. The CDR3 sequence is 15 residues long. CDR3 DNA sequence: TGCGCCAGCAGTTTGACAGGGGACATCGGTGAAAAACTGTTTTTT. This codes for CASSLTGDIGEKLFF.

The rearrangement uses TRBV19 and TRBJ1-2, with a tentative D call TRBD1 (6 bases). Deletions cut 5 bases from V and 7 bases from J, with 14 bases between. CDR3 length: 13 amino acids. Looked up from germline, CDR1 is LNHDA and CDR2 is SQIVND (reference sequence). Written as DNA, the CDR3 is TGTGCCAGTAGTGCACAGGGAAGAGTTGGCTACACCTTC. Protein: CASSAQGRVGYTF. The full variable domain, in which reference TRBV19 and TRBJ1-2 provide the parts outside the CDR3, is DGGITQSPKYLFRKEGQNVTLSCEQNLNHDAMYWYRQDPGQGLRLIYYSQIVNDFQKGDIAEGYSVSREKKESFPLTVTSAQKNPTAFYLCASSAQGRVGYTFGSGTRLTVV.

V and J are TRBV19 and TRBJ2-2, with 7 bases fitting TRBD1. Germline trimming cut 5 bases from V and 6 bases from J; bases unmatched to any gene: 12. This CDR3 is built from 16 residues. Germline CDR1 and CDR2: LNHDA and SQIVND (reference sequence). The CDR3 spells CASSGPGTEVPGELFF. The CDR3 coding sequence is TGTGCCAGTAGTGGACCCGGGACAGAGGTTCCCGGGGAGCTGTTTTTT.

This chain links TRBV6-7 with TRBJ1-5; 10 nucleotides match TRBD1. TRBV6-7 is an ORF, with its function uncertain. V lost 6 bases, J lost 0 bases, and 11 bases stayed unmatched. The CDR3 totals 18 residues. The CDR3 sequence: CASRGQGDGNYSNQPQHF. DNA of the CDR3: TGTGCCAGCAGAGGACAGGGGGACGGGAATTATAGCAATCAGCCCCAGCATTTT.